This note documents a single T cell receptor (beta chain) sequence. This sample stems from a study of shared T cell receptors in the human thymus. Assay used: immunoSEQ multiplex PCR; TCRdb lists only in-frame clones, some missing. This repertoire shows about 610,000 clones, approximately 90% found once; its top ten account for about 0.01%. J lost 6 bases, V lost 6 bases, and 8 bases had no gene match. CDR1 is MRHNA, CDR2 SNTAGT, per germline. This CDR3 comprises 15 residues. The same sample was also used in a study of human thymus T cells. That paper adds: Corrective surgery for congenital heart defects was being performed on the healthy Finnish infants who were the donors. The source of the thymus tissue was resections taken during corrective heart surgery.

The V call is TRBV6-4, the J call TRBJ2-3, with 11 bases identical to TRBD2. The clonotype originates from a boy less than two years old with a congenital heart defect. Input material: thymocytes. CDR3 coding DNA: TGTGCCAGCAGCCTACTAGCGGGAGTGGGCGATACGCAGTATTTT. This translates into CASSLLAGVGDTQYF.